Following are 10 T cell receptor beta chains from one sample sequenced in a study of T cells in Graves' hyperthyroidism and ophthalmopathy. There were TCR beta CDR3 regions amplified from RNA transcripts. When the TCR CDR3 underwent first-round RT-PCR, the HTBI primer set was used. In TCRdb, the multiplex PCR reads were re-called with MiXCR into one record per CDR3 protein. The sample lists about 640,000 distinct CDR3 sequences; less than 25% were seen once. The source material was blood. These TCRs come from a man between 25 and 39 years old with Graves' ophthalmopathy.

This clonotype was seen at least ten times. This chain uses TRBV7-2 with TRBJ2-5; D remains ambiguous. Germline V lookup: CDR1 SGHTA, CDR2 FQGNSA. V was shortened by 5 bases and J by 2 bases, with 18 bases between the two germline ends. The CDR3 loop spans 16 amino acids. The CDR3 nucleotides are TGTGCCAGCAGCCCACGAGTTGCCGAGACTCAAGAGACCCAGTACTTC. It translates to CASSPRVAETQETQYF. The full variable domain, with the rest looked up from reference TRBV7-2 and TRBJ2-5, is GAGVSQSPSNKVTEKGKDVELRCDPISGHTALYWYRQSLGQGLEFLIYFQGNSAPDKSGLPSDRFSAERTGGSVSTLTIQRTQQEDSAVYLCASSPRVAETQETQYFGPGTRLLVL.

In this sample, this clonotype turned up a few times. The V and J genes are TRBV11-2 and TRBJ2-1, with TRBD2 matching 11 bases. Germline CDR1 and CDR2: SGHAT and FQNNGV. The CDR3 runs to 19 residues. The J segment lost 2 bases and the V segment lost 1 base, leaving 10 bases of the junction unmatched. CDR3 loop: CASSLVSGREGVPYNEQFF. The DNA for the CDR3 is TGTGCCAGCAGCTTAGTTAGCGGGAGGGAGGGGGTCCCCTACAATGAGCAGTTCTTC.

This sequence joins TRBV19 and TRBJ1-4; no clear D. Germline loops: CDR1 LNHDA, CDR2 SQIVND (reference sequence). V was clipped by 7 bases and J by 7 bases, with 19 bases between them. The CDR3 sequence is 15 residues long. CDR3 sequence (DNA): TGTGCCAGTACCACCGAGGTGAGGGCTGGTGAAAAACTGTTTTTT. It is translated as CASTTEVRAGEKLFF.

On this clonotype: The CDR3 does not close with the conserved phenylalanine or tryptophan, likely indicating a read error. This chain connects TRBV7-2 to TRBJ2-1, with 10 nucleotides matching TRBD2. The CDR3 runs 18 residues. Germline assignment: CDR1 SGHTA and CDR2 FQGNSA. With 1 base clipped from V and 4 bases from J, the junction kept 10 bases outside the gene matches. CDR3 DNA sequence: TGTGCCAGCAGCTTAGGCAGCGGGAGGGTCCGGATATACAATGAGCAGTTCCTC. Residues: CASSLGSGRVRIYNEQFL.

The V gene is TRBV4-2, the J gene TRBJ2-3; tentative D call: TRBD2 (5 bases). V was pared by 1 base and J by 4 bases, with 15 bases between. Germline-derived CDR1 and CDR2 are LGHNA and YNFKEQ. The CDR3 loop spans 16 amino acids. The CDR3 DNA reads as TGTGCCAGCAGCCAAGCAATCGGGGTAGCTGCAGATACGCAGTATTTT. This translates into CASSQAIGVAADTQYF.

The rearrangement uses TRBV27 and TRBJ2-6; possible D gene TRBD1, 5 bases. Germline V gene sequence: CDR1 MNHEY, CDR2 SMNVEV (reference sequence). This CDR3 spans 17 amino acids. V dropped 6 bases and J dropped 2 bases, with 17 bases sitting between them. The CDR3 nucleotides read TGTGCCAGCAGCGCGACAGTTGCGGTAGCTGGGGCCAACGTCCTGACTTTC. Protein product: CASSATVAVAGANVLTF. The full variable domain, with the rest looked up from reference TRBV27 and TRBJ2-6, is EAQVTQNPRYLITVTGKKLTVTCSQNMNHEYMSWYRQDPGLGLRQIYYSMNVEVTDKGDVPEGYKVSRKEKRNFPLILESPSPNQTSLYFCASSATVAVAGANVLTFGAGSRLTVL.

This clonotype was seen a few times. The chain links TRBV28 to TRBJ2-2; no reliable D call. V shed 4 bases and J shed 6 bases, with 6 bases lying between them. The CDR3 covers 12 residues. The germline V gene encodes CDR1 MDHEN and CDR2 SYDVKM. DNA for the CDR3: TGTGCCAGCAGTTCATTTCCCGGGGAGCTGTTTTTT. This sequence encodes CASSSFPGELFF. The full variable domain, completed using reference TRBV28 and TRBJ2-2, is DVKVTQSSRYLVKRTGEKVFLECVQDMDHENMFWYRQDPGLGLRLIYFSYDVKMKEKGDIPEGYSVSREKKERFSLILESASTNQTSMYLCASSSFPGELFFGEGSRLTVL.

At least ten counts were recorded for this clonotype. This sequence joins TRBV28 and TRBJ2-5; 7 nucleotides line up with TRBD1. J gave up 7 bases and V 6 bases, and 17 bases lay outside the gene matches. CDR3 length: 16 residues. The germline V gene has CDR1 MDHEN and CDR2 SYDVKM. For the CDR3, the DNA is TGTGCCAGCAGCTCTGGGGGACAGTCCCCGATGGTGACCCAGTACTTC. Amino acid sequence: CASSSGGQSPMVTQYF.

Only a few counts were recorded for this clonotype. This rearrangement joins TRBV14 to TRBJ1-1; no clear D. V shed 4 bases and J shed 3 bases, with 9 bases lying between them. CDR1 SGHDN and CDR2 FVKESK come from the germline V gene. The CDR3 covers 13 residues. The chain's CDR3 is CASSRGIYTEAFF. CDR3 DNA: TGTGCCAGCAGCCGAGGAATTTACACTGAAGCTTTCTTT.

This clonotype was detected only a few times. This chain uses TRBV2 with TRBJ2-1; D is ambiguous. Per germline, CDR1 SNHLY and CDR2 FYNNEI. The CDR3 has 12 residues. Trimming removed 7 bases from V and 4 bases from J, with 8 bases in between. The CDR3 is CASKAGYNEQFF. The CDR3 nucleotides read TGTGCCAGCAAGGCAGGTTACAATGAGCAGTTCTTC.